This T cell receptor (beta chain) was captured in a study of T cells in localized non-small cell lung cancer. Study-wide results and limits: Clonality of T cells reached its maximum in uninvolved adjacent lung, surpassing tumor. Within adjacent lung there appeared a median approximately 60 of the top 100 tumor clones.

Generated by immunoSEQ multiplex PCR, the TCRdb table keeps only in-frame clones and is missing some. The sample contains tens of thousands of clones, about 88% of which appear only once. This clone was observed a handful of times. Its antigen is as yet unknown. Trimming took 6 bases from V and 7 from J; bases not matched to a gene: 18. Germline loops: CDR1 LNHDA, CDR2 SQIVND (reference sequence). CDR3 length equals 17 residues. This chain uses TRBV19 with TRBJ1-5; 7 bases align to TRBD1. The sequence came from a woman aged 35-75 years with stage I squamous cell lung carcinoma. This material consisted of peripheral blood, taken before any cancer treatment. For the CDR3, the DNA is TGTGCCAGTAGGGCGACAGGGATCCCTGACTTAGGGCAGCCCCAGCATTTT. This encodes CASRATGIPDLGQPQHF.